Detailed here is one TCR beta chain. This sample was included in a study of blood T cell repertoires in COVID-19. Overall study: The United States, Italy and Spain were the sources of the acute and convalescent COVID-19 samples.

The CDR3 covers 12 residues. The V end lost 1 base, the J end lost 14 bases, and 9 bases lay between the germline ends. The germline V gene encodes CDR1 SGHTA and CDR2 FQGTGA. Assay: immunoSEQ multiplex PCR; the TCRdb copy retains only in-frame clones and omits some. This table has over 85,000 clones, roughly 86% appearing once. The chain employs TRBV7-3 and TRBJ1-6; tentatively, D is TRBD1 (6 bases). The sequenced sample was peripheral blood. This receptor was identified in a man aged 35 to 55 with active or convalescent COVID-19. CDR3 in amino acids: CASSLRDTSLHF. As DNA, the CDR3 is TGTGCCAGCAGCTTAAGGGACACCTCCCTCCACTTT. The whole variable domain, remainder taken from reference TRBV7-3 and TRBJ1-6, is GAGVSQTPSNKVTEKGKYVELRCDPISGHTALYWYRQSLGQGPEFLIYFQGTGAADDSGLPNDRFFAVRPEGSVSTLKIQRTERGDSAVYLCASSLRDTSLHFGNGTRLTVT.